The 22 T cell receptor beta chains listed next were all sequenced from one sample in a study of Ad26.COV2.S vaccination and SARS-CoV-2 variants. Treatment meaning: around 19 received Ad26.COV2.S at low or high dose, single or two shots; roughly 5 received placebo; per-sample allocation not given. At day 63 after the first vaccine or placebo injection, samples were drawn. Sequencing used immunoSEQ multiplex PCR; TCRdb keeps in-frame clones, though not all of them. The repertoire holds 200,000 to 300,000 clones, with around nine tenths as singletons. This material consisted of peripheral blood, taken in a trial of Ad26.COV2.S vaccine versus placebo. The receptor source for this set is a person between 18 and 59 years old who received the Ad26.COV2.S COVID-19 vaccine or a placebo.

This clone was found a few times. This chain connects TRBV30 to TRBJ2-5; TRBD1 aligns across 7 bases. The germline gives CDR1 GTSNPN, CDR2 SVGIG (reference sequence). The CDR3 covers 15 residues. Losses at the gene ends were 0 bases for V and 5 bases for J; bases not matched to a gene: 9. DNA for the CDR3: TGTGCCTGGAGTGTAATCCCGACAGGGTGGGAGACCCAGTACTTC. It yields the protein CAWSVIPTGWETQYF.

The J gene is TRBJ2-3, the V gene TRBV7-9, with TRBD1 matching over 8 bases. Germline CDR1 reads SEHNR; CDR2 reads FQNEAQ (reference sequence). Unmatched junction bases numbered 5, after V lost 3 bases and J lost 0 bases. The CDR3 loop spans 16 amino acids. The CDR3 bases are TGTGCCAGCAGCTTTGACGACAGGGGAAGCACAGATACGCAGTATTTT. Translating gives CASSFDDRGSTDTQYF. The whole variable domain, filled in from reference TRBV7-9 and TRBJ2-3, reads DTGVSQNPRHKITKRGQNVTFRCDPISEHNRLYWYRQTLGQGPEFLTYFQNEAQLEKSRLLSDRFSAERPKGSFSTLEIQRTEQGDSAMYLCASSFDDRGSTDTQYFGPGTRLTVL.

A few counts support this clone. The chain employs TRBV5-5 and TRBJ1-6; D unresolved. Germline V gives CDR1 SGHKS, CDR2 YYEKEE (reference sequence). CDR3 length: 17 amino acids. Trimming took off 4 bases at V and 2 bases at J, with 16 bases between the two ends. CDR3 loop: CASSVTAGGTYNSPLHF. The CDR3 bases are TGTGCCAGCAGCGTAACCGCAGGTGGCACCTATAATTCACCCCTCCACTTT.

This chain links TRBV27 with TRBJ1-1; tentatively, D is TRBD1 (5 bases). The germline V gene encodes CDR1 MNHEY and CDR2 SMNVEV (reference sequence). The CDR3 is 12 residues long. Trimming took 3 bases from V and 8 from J, leaving 10 bases between them. The CDR3 bases are TGTGCCAGCAGTTTTGGGGCAGGGGAAGCTTTCTTT. Its translation is CASSFGAGEAFF.

The chain recombines TRBV19 with TRBJ2-4; perhaps TRBD2 as D (7 bases). Germline loops: CDR1 LNHDA, CDR2 SQIVND (reference sequence). The CDR3 contains 15 residues. V was trimmed by 6 bases and J by 8 bases, leaving 20 bases between them. This CDR3 is CASSWAGAWLDIQYF. The DNA for the CDR3 is TGTGCCAGTAGCTGGGCGGGGGCCTGGTTGGACATTCAGTACTTC.

V and J are TRBV30 and TRBJ2-7; D might be TRBD1 or TRBD2, each matching 7 bases. This CDR3 region has 14 residues. V gave up 1 base and J gave up 2 bases, with 12 bases separating them. CDR1 is GTSNPN and CDR2 is SVGIG in the germline V gene (reference sequence). CDR3 amino acids: CAWSEAGGAYEQYF. The CDR3 region has the DNA TGTGCCTGGAGTGAGGCAGGGGGGGCCTACGAGCAGTACTTC.

The chain recombines TRBV2 with TRBJ1-6; 8 nucleotides agree with TRBD1. Germline V gene lookup returns CDR1 SNHLY and CDR2 FYNNEI. The ends lost 6 bases at V and 6 bases at J; junction bases unmatched: 1. This CDR3 spans 13 amino acids. CDR3 in amino acids: CASRDRANSPLHF. In DNA, the CDR3 is TGTGCCAGCAGGGACAGGGCTAATTCACCCCTCCACTTT.

The V and J genes are TRBV11-3 and TRBJ2-2; D gene uncertain. The CDR3 consists of 16 residues. The germline V gene has CDR1 SGHNT and CDR2 YENEEA. V gave up 5 bases and J gave up 7 bases, with 20 bases separating them. CDR3 in DNA: TGTGCCAGCAGCGATCTTGGCGGACCTACCCGCGGGGAGCTGTTTTTT. Residues: CASSDLGGPTRGELFF.

This clone was seen a single time. CDR3 sequence: CASNRGNYGYTF. In DNA, the CDR3 is TGTGCCAGCAACCGAGGGAACTATGGCTACACCTTC. The V call is TRBV6-5, the J call TRBJ1-2; D gene uncertain. In germline, CDR1 is MNHEY, CDR2 SVGAGI. The length of the CDR3 is 12 residues. Between the trimmed V and J ends, which lost 7 bases and 2 bases, there was a span of 8 bases.

To note about this clone: Other DNA sequences within the sample encode an identical CDR3. This chain links TRBV10-3 with TRBJ2-3; TRBD2 agrees at 8 bases. CDR3 size: 15 residues. Trimming at V came to 5 bases and at J to 1 base, leaving 5 bases not matched to a gene. CDR1 ENHRY and CDR2 SYGVKD come from the germline V gene. The CDR3 DNA follows: TGTGCCATCAGTCCTGGACTAGCAGGCACAGATACGCAGTATTTT. Translation: CAISPGLAGTDTQYF.

The chain has TRBV4-3 and TRBJ2-1; the D gene is possibly TRBD1 (5 bases). CDR3 size: 14 residues. V gave up 1 base and J gave up 4 bases, with 8 bases separating them. Germline values: CDR1 LGHNA, CDR2 YSLEER. The CDR3 spells CASSQGRTYNEQFF. In DNA, the CDR3 is TGCGCCAGCAGCCAAGGACGGACATACAATGAGCAGTTCTTC.

The V and J genes are TRBV7-2 and TRBJ1-3; D gene unclear. Per the germline V gene, CDR1 is SGHTA and CDR2 is FQGNSA. Trimming cost V 1 base and J 0 bases, with 4 bases left between them. The CDR3 length is 14 residues. The CDR3 DNA is TGTGCCAGCAGCTTAGGGCTCTCTGGAAACACCATATATTTT. Encoded protein: CASSLGLSGNTIYF.

This chain links TRBV5-6 with TRBJ1-2; D may be TRBD1 (5 bases). CDR3 length: 14 residues. From germline, CDR1 is SGHDT and CDR2 YYEEEE. The V end was cut by 4 bases, the J end by 4 bases, with 14 bases between. The CDR3 DNA is TGTGCCAGCAGCCGCAACAGGATCCCCTATGGCTACACCTTC. Translating it yields CASSRNRIPYGYTF.

The CDR3 DNA reads TGCGCCAGCAGCCTCTGGACTACACTCTACGAGCAGTACTTC. Protein sequence: CASSLWTTLYEQYF. V and J are TRBV4-1 and TRBJ2-7; D is possibly TRBD2 (6 bases). Germline V CDR1 and CDR2: MGHRA, YSYEKL. Between the trimmed V and J ends, which lost 4 bases and 3 bases, there was a span of 13 bases. The CDR3 is made up of 14 amino acids.

J is TRBJ1-5 and V is TRBV7-2, with D uncertain. The germline V gene has CDR1 SGHTA and CDR2 FQGNSA. Trimming stripped 0 bases from V and 1 base from J, with 13 bases between. The CDR3 length is 17 residues. CDR3 protein: CASSLAPAGFSNQPQHF. The CDR3 coding sequence is TGTGCCAGCAGCTTAGCGCCGGCGGGCTTCAGCAATCAGCCCCAGCATTTT.

The chain carries TRBV7-2 and TRBJ1-5; D gene uncertain. The CDR3 is made up of 13 amino acids. V dropped 5 bases and J dropped 7 bases, with 12 bases sitting between them. Germline V gene lookup returns CDR1 SGHTA and CDR2 FQGNSA. The CDR3 reads CASSPWERQPQHF. CDR3 sequence (DNA): TGTGCCAGCAGCCCCTGGGAGCGCCAGCCCCAGCATTTT. The variable domain in full, completed from reference TRBV7-2 and TRBJ1-5, reads GAGVSQSPSNKVTEKGKDVELRCDPISGHTALYWYRQSLGQGLEFLIYFQGNSAPDKSGLPSDRFSAERTGGSVSTLTIQRTQQEDSAVYLCASSPWERQPQHFGDGTRLSIL.

This chain links TRBV5-1 with TRBJ2-4; 7 bases fit TRBD1. In germline, CDR1 is SGHRS, CDR2 YFSETQ. CDR3 length: 17 amino acids. The V gene end was trimmed by 3 bases and the J gene end by 0 bases; junction bases not matched to a gene: 9. The CDR3 region has the DNA TGCGCCAGCAGCTGGGACAGCCGATCGCTAGCCAAAAACATTCAGTACTTC. It is translated as CASSWDSRSLAKNIQYF.

J is TRBJ2-2 and V is TRBV2, with 13 bases identical to TRBD2. The V gene end was trimmed by 8 bases and the J gene end by 4 bases; junction bases not matched to a gene: 10. There are 17 residues in the CDR3. Germline V gives CDR1 SNHLY, CDR2 FYNNEI. The CDR3 region has the DNA TGTGCCAGCCGCTGGACTAGCGGGGGCCGGGGCACCGGGGAGCTGTTTTTT. The encoded protein is CASRWTSGGRGTGELFF.

The genes are TRBV19 and TRBJ1-6; perhaps TRBD1 as D (6 bases). The CDR3 sequence is 15 residues long. V was shortened by 4 bases and J by 6 bases, with 13 bases between the two germline ends. The germline V gene has CDR1 LNHDA and CDR2 SQIVND (reference sequence). The CDR3 sequence: CASSSGTTINSPLHF. In nucleotides, the CDR3 is TGTGCCAGTAGTAGCGGGACAACTATTAATTCACCCCTCCACTTT.

The CDR3 is CASRGDTRSGEQYV. The CDR3, as DNA: TGTGCCAGCAGGGGGGACACCCGGTCGGGGGAGCAGTACGTC. The chain is built from TRBV6-4 and TRBJ2-7; D is perhaps TRBD1 (6 bases). The CDR3 contains 14 residues. CDR1 and CDR2 from the germline V gene are MRHNA and SNTAGT. V lost 6 bases and J 7 bases, leaving 19 bases between the germline ends.

V gene TRBV29-1 combines with J gene TRBJ1-5; perhaps TRBD1 as D (5 bases). Germline V gene lookup returns CDR1 SQVTM and CDR2 ANQGSEA. V lost 2 bases, J lost 4 bases, and 9 bases lay in between. This CDR3 spans 13 amino acids. The CDR3: CSVETDRNQPQHF. For the CDR3, the DNA is TGCAGCGTTGAAACTGACAGAAATCAGCCCCAGCATTTT.

The rearrangement uses TRBV6-5 and TRBJ1-5; D is ambiguous. This CDR3 comprises 13 residues. Trimming stripped 4 bases from V and 5 bases from J, with 9 bases between. The germline V gene has CDR1 MNHEY and CDR2 SVGAGI. In DNA form, the CDR3 reads TGTGCCAGCAGTTTTCAGGTTCATCAGCCCCAGCATTTT. It is translated as CASSFQVHQPQHF.